This TCR beta chain was captured by sequencing in a study of PD-L1 blockade in urothelial cancer. In the study overall: Males with bladder-origin urothelial cancer made up about 90% of the 29 patients. Prior exposure to chemotherapy in patients amounted to 0 to 3 regimens received. Timepoints chosen for blood analysis were 3 weeks (second dose) and 6 weeks after treatment start. T cell content in blood samples showed a median of about 140,000.

Noted time point: pretreatment peripheral blood. Data came from immunoSEQ multiplex PCR; TCRdb stores just in-frame clones and leaves some out. The sample contains tens of thousands of clones, roughly 89% of which appear only once. Trimming cost V 2 bases and J 2 bases, with 7 bases left between them. In germline, CDR1 is MNHEY, CDR2 SMNVEV (reference sequence). There are 14 residues in the CDR3. The rearrangement uses TRBV27 and TRBJ2-1; the D gene is possibly TRBD2 (5 bases). The sample here was PBMCs, taken around atezolizumab (anti-PD-L1) treatment. This TCR was sampled from a woman between 65 and 79 years old with urothelial cancer. The CDR3 nucleotides read TGTGCCAGCAGTTTAACTAGTCCCTACAATGAGCAGTTCTTC. Translated, it gives CASSLTSPYNEQFF.